This T cell receptor (beta chain) was captured by sequencing in a study of cytomegalovirus exposure and HLA in healthy donors. The germline gives CDR1 SGDLS, CDR2 YYNGEE. The CDR3 has 14 residues. Trimming cost V 0 bases and J 4 bases, with 8 bases left between them. Study-wide points: The number of N-insertions in an Asian-associated ancestry cluster was reportedly below the roughly 620-donor mean in a later analysis. One variant, a missense change in DCLRE1C, was linked in a later analysis to TCR beta V- and J-gene trimming.

PCR employed 60 Vbeta and 13 Jbeta primers. Per the original methods: In a later analysis, 60 million to 90 million unique TCR beta chains included roughly 11 million shared by two or more donors. Clones were sequenced by immunoSEQ multiplex PCR, and TCRdb holds only the in-frame ones, with some missing. The V and J calls and clone size come from that table; D and trimming were worked out from the DNA. Among about 120,000 clones listed, 55% to 75% were seen once. A remark on this clone: No antigen is known for it.

Sequenced sample: PBMCs. The V call is TRBV9, the J call TRBJ2-1, with D tentatively TRBD1 (5 bases). The TCR was taken from a man aged 25-45 years in good health and CMV-seronegative. CDR3 bases: TGTGCCAGCAGCGTAGGTAACAGGTACAATGAGCAGTTCTTC. This sequence encodes CASSVGNRYNEQFF.